These T cell receptor beta chains were read from a single sample in a study of CD8+CD57+ T cells in acquired aplastic anemia. TCRdb re-derived calls from the reads in MiXCR, one entry per CDR3 protein. In the table there are some 240,000 distinct CDR3 sequences, roughly 35% of which are singletons. Sequenced: sorted CD4+, CD8+, or CD8+CD57+ T cells (not recorded which) from PBMCs. These receptors came from a human donor in good health, serving as a control. Both conserved end residues are part of each CDR3. Fields, in order: V gene, clone size, J gene, D gene, CDR3 DNA, CDR3 protein. The D gene is left open where the match is weak. Only some rows state a clone size, as once, few, many or a class for expanded clones.

V: TRBV2; size: -; J: TRBJ2-7; D: TRBD2; DNA: TGTGCCAGCATATCCGGGACTAGCGGGGAGGAAAGGTACGAGCAGTACTTC; CDR3: CASISGTSGEERYEQYF
V: TRBV15; size: many; J: TRBJ2-7; D: -; DNA: TGTGCCACCAGCAGAGATAATGGCGGATTCTACGAGCAGTACTTC; CDR3: CATSRDNGGFYEQYF
V: TRBV15; size: -; J: TRBJ1-4; D: -; DNA: TGTGCCACCGGACAGAATGAAAAACTGTTTTTT; CDR3: CATGQNEKLFF
V: TRBV11-1; size: once; J: TRBJ1-2; D: -; DNA: TGTGCCAGCAGCTTAGGGCAGGGATGGTATGGCTATGGCTACACCTTC; CDR3: CASSLGQGWYGYGYTF
V: TRBV29-1; size: -; J: TRBJ2-6; D: -; DNA: TGCAGCGTTGGCACAGGGGCCAACGTCCTGACTTTC; CDR3: CSVGTGANVLTF
V: TRBV14; size: -; J: TRBJ2-1; D: -; DNA: TGTGCCAGCAGCCAATATCGCTCCTGGAGCTCCTACAATGAGCAGTTCTTC; CDR3: CASSQYRSWSSYNEQFF
V: TRBV5-1; size: few; J: TRBJ1-1; D: -; DNA: TGCGCCAGCAGCACCGATAGGGCAGCGGCTTTCTTT; CDR3: CASSTDRAAAFF
V: TRBV25-1; size: many; J: TRBJ1-4; D: -; DNA: TGTGCCAGCAGAAAGCCAGGGGCGGATGAAAAACTGTTTTTT; CDR3: CASRKPGADEKLFF
V: TRBV24-1; size: few; J: TRBJ2-2; D: -; DNA: TGTGCCACCAGTGGAACCGGGGAGCTGTTTTTT; CDR3: CATSGTGELFF
V: TRBV6-5; size: few; J: TRBJ1-1; D: -; DNA: TGTGCCAGCAGTTACTCGGGGACGGGGAACACTGAAGCTTTCTTT; CDR3: CASSYSGTGNTEAFF
V: TRBV10-3; size: -; J: TRBJ1-2; D: -; DNA: TGTGCCATCAGTGAGTTCGACAGCTATGGCTACACCTTC; CDR3: CAISEFDSYGYTF
V: TRBV5-1; size: many; J: TRBJ1-1; D: -; DNA: TGCGCCAGCAGCTTGTACGGTGGTACTGAAGCTTTCTTT; CDR3: CASSLYGGTEAFF
V: TRBV10-3; size: -; J: TRBJ1-1; D: TRBD1; DNA: TGTGCCATCAGTCAACGGACAGGGGCCTTGAACACTGAAGCTTTCTTT; CDR3: CAISQRTGALNTEAFF
V: TRBV2; size: many; J: TRBJ2-2; D: -; DNA: TGTGCCAGCAGCCGGCAGGGTGGTATCACCGGGGAGCTGTTTTTT; CDR3: CASSRQGGITGELFF
V: TRBV5-5; size: many; J: TRBJ2-7; D: TRBD1; DNA: TGTGCCAGCAGCTTTCAGGGGGAAGCCTACGAGCAGTACTTC; CDR3: CASSFQGEAYEQYF
V: TRBV19; size: few; J: TRBJ1-5; D: -; DNA: TGTGCCAGTAGTATAGGTAGGGGCCGAAAAAGTAGCAATCAGCCCCAGCATTTT; CDR3: CASSIGRGRKSSNQPQHF
V: TRBV19; size: many; J: TRBJ1-5; D: -; DNA: TGTGCCAGTAGTATAGCCGGTAGCAATCAGCCCCAGCATTTT; CDR3: CASSIAGSNQPQHF
V: TRBV7-9; size: -; J: TRBJ1-1; D: TRBD1; DNA: TGTGCCAGCAGCCTGAGTTACAGGGGAATGAACACTGAAGCTTTCTTT; CDR3: CASSLSYRGMNTEAFF
V: TRBV2; size: many; J: TRBJ2-1; D: -; DNA: TGTGCCAGCAGTGGGTCCCACGTTGTCAATGAGCAGTTCTTC; CDR3: CASSGSHVVNEQFF
V: TRBV14; size: many; J: TRBJ1-2; D: -; DNA: TGTGCCAGCAGCCGACGCGGGGGGGACGGCTACACCTTC; CDR3: CASSRRGGDGYTF
V: TRBV7-8; size: many; J: TRBJ2-6; D: -; DNA: TGTGCCAGCAGCCTACCTTCTGGGGCCAACGTCCTGACTTTC; CDR3: CASSLPSGANVLTF
V: TRBV2; size: many; J: TRBJ1-1; D: -; DNA: TGTGCCGGGAAAAAGGACAGGAACACTGAAGCTTTCTTT; CDR3: CAGKKDRNTEAFF
V: TRBV9; size: -; J: TRBJ2-1; D: -; DNA: TGTGCCAGCAGCGCGGAACCACGCAACTCCTACAATGAGCAGTTCTTC; CDR3: CASSAEPRNSYNEQFF
V: TRBV29-1; size: -; J: TRBJ1-1; D: TRBD1; DNA: TGCAGCGTGGGACCAGGGGGACGCACTGAAGCTTTCTTT; CDR3: CSVGPGGRTEAFF
V: TRBV5-1; size: many; J: TRBJ1-2; D: -; DNA: TGCGCCAGCAGCTTGGCGGGAGAGGGGATCTATGGCTACACCTTC; CDR3: CASSLAGEGIYGYTF
V: TRBV5-1; size: few; J: TRBJ2-3; D: -; DNA: TGCGCCAGCAGCTTGGTCGGACAACCCCTACTCACAGATACGCAGTATTTT; CDR3: CASSLVGQPLLTDTQYF
V: TRBV20-1; size: many; J: TRBJ1-2; D: -; DNA: TGCAGTGCTAGAGAAATACAGAATTCCTATGGCTACACCTTC; CDR3: CSAREIQNSYGYTF
V: TRBV20-1; size: many; J: TRBJ2-7; D: -; DNA: TGCAGTGCCAGTAGAGGGGTGGGGGGTCCCTACGAGCAGTACTTC; CDR3: CSASRGVGGPYEQYF
V: TRBV27; size: once; J: TRBJ1-3; D: -; DNA: TGTGCCAGCAGGCTGATAGGTCGGGGATACGGAAACACCATATATTTT; CDR3: CASRLIGRGYGNTIYF
V: TRBV19; size: few; J: TRBJ2-7; D: TRBD1; DNA: TGTGCCAGTCGGGGGACAGGGGGCTACGAGCAGTACTTC; CDR3: CASRGTGGYEQYF
V: TRBV9; size: -; J: TRBJ1-1; D: -; DNA: TGTGCCATACACCGACATAGGAGGAACACTGAAGCTTTCTTT; CDR3: CAIHRHRRNTEAFF
V: TRBV6-1; size: -; J: TRBJ1-1; D: -; DNA: TGTGCCAGCACCTCGGGGGTTGCTGGGATGGCTTTCTTT; CDR3: CASTSGVAGMAFF
V: TRBV5-1; size: many; J: TRBJ1-2; D: TRBD1; DNA: TGCGCCAGCAGTCGGGACAGGAGCGTAGATGGCTACACCTTC; CDR3: CASSRDRSVDGYTF
V: TRBV7-3; size: -; J: TRBJ2-1; D: TRBD2; DNA: TGTGCCAGCTCACCACCAGGGCTAGCGGGACTCAATGAGCAGTTCTTC; CDR3: CASSPPGLAGLNEQFF
V: TRBV11-1; size: -; J: TRBJ2-1; D: -; DNA: TGTGCCAGCAGCCGCGAGGCCAGGGGCTACAATGAGCAGCTCTTC; CDR3: CASSREARGYNEQLF
V: TRBV15; size: once; J: TRBJ2-1; D: TRBD2; DNA: TGTGCCACCAGCAGAGGGGTGGGAGGGGAGCAGTTCTTC; CDR3: CATSRGVGGEQFF
V: TRBV20-1; size: many; J: TRBJ2-7; D: -; DNA: TGCAGTGCCCCCATGGTGGGGGGCGACCAGCAGTACTTC; CDR3: CSAPMVGGDQQYF
V: TRBV3-1; size: few; J: TRBJ2-5; D: -; DNA: TGTGCCAGCAGCCAAGATTACGGGGGAGGCGAGACCCAGTACTTC; CDR3: CASSQDYGGGETQYF
V: TRBV10-3; size: -; J: TRBJ1-5; D: -; DNA: TGTGCCATCAGTGGTAGGGAGGATGGAGAGACCCAGCATTTT; CDR3: CAISGREDGETQHF
V: TRBV7-9; size: many; J: TRBJ2-7; D: -; DNA: TGTGCCAGCAGCTTAGTGGGTAGGGACTACGAGCAGTACTTC; CDR3: CASSLVGRDYEQYF
V: TRBV10-1; size: -; J: TRBJ1-1; D: -; DNA: TGCGCCAGCAGGGGACTAGCGGGTGGGTGGACTGAAGCTTTCTTT; CDR3: CASRGLAGGWTEAFF
V: TRBV20-1; size: -; J: TRBJ2-5; D: -; DNA: TGCAGTGCTAGAGTACGGCAGGGAGTGGAGACCCAGTACTTC; CDR3: CSARVRQGVETQYF
V: TRBV29-1; size: -; J: TRBJ1-2; D: -; DNA: TGCAGCGTTGTCCGGGACACAGTTTATGGCTACACCTTC; CDR3: CSVVRDTVYGYTF
V: TRBV6-1; size: few; J: TRBJ2-2; D: -; DNA: TGTGCCAGCTCACACAGGGTCACCGGGGAGCTGTTTTTT; CDR3: CASSHRVTGELFF
V: TRBV7-9; size: many; J: TRBJ2-7; D: TRBD2; DNA: TGTGCCAGCAGCTTCGCCGGGACTAGCGCGTACGAGCAGTACTTC; CDR3: CASSFAGTSAYEQYF
V: TRBV20-1; size: -; J: TRBJ1-4; D: TRBD1; DNA: TGCAGTGCTAGAGCAACCGGGACAGGGAATGGAAAACTGTTTTTT; CDR3: CSARATGTGNGKLFF